This T cell receptor (beta chain) emerged from a study of shared clonotypes between healthy human individuals. Findings of the study overall: Clonotype sharing among donors was thought likely to change with sequencing depth. Naive subsets generally had larger estimated richness than memory subsets. Despite large depth, sorted-subset datasets appeared incompletely sequenced.

The CDR3 runs 14 residues. The V and J ends lost 4 bases and 0 bases respectively, with 9 bases between them. Germline CDR1 reads SGHVS; CDR2 reads FQNEAQ. A note on this clone: Antigen unknown.

Only in-frame clones appear in the TCRdb table, and some are missing; sequencing was by immunoSEQ multiplex PCR. The data show some 680,000 clones, with about three quarters seen just once and around 1.7% held by the top ten. The receptor was derived from a woman in her 30s in good health. The sample taken for sequencing was memory CD4+ T cells sorted from blood. The sample's subset: CD45RA-negative fraction. J is TRBJ1-1 and V is TRBV7-8; D not certain. The CDR3: CASSSKTLNTEAFF. In DNA, the CDR3 is TGTGCCAGCAGCTCAAAAACGCTGAACACTGAAGCTTTCTTT.